Listed below are T cell receptor beta chains from one sample, sequenced in a study of T cell responses to AZD1222 COVID-19 vaccine. Libraries were prepared by immunoSEQ multiplex PCR; TCRdb keeps only in-frame clonotypes and omits some of them. The sample consists of about 140,000 clones, 70% to 90% of them appearing once. The starting material was peripheral blood, obtained on day 0 of AZD1222 vaccination. Receptors were obtained from an adult in good health. Each CDR3 is given with its conserved first and last residue. The order of the fields is clone size, J gene, V gene, D gene, CDR3 DNA, CDR3 protein. The D gene is left open where the match is weak. Size tells how often a clone was seen (once, few, many) or the class of an expanded clone, and some rows leave it out.

>few|TRBJ1-2|TRBV10-2|NA
TGCGCCAGCCGCAAAGGGGGAAGTGATTATGGCTACACCTTC
CASRKGGSDYGYTF
>NA|TRBJ1-1|TRBV7-9|NA
TGTGCCAGCAGCAAAAAAACCGAAACTGAAGCTTTCTTT
CASSKKTETEAFF
>once|TRBJ1-1|TRBV27|NA
TGTGCCAGCAGTCCCGCCGCGACAGTGAACACTGAAGCTTTCTTT
CASSPAATVNTEAFF
>NA|TRBJ1-1|TRBV5-1|NA
TGCGCCAGCAGCTGGACCCGAAGTAGGAACACTGAAGCTTTCTTT
CASSWTRSRNTEAFF
>NA|TRBJ1-2|TRBV18|NA
TGTGCCAGCTCACCAGGTCGGAGGGCGTATGGCTACACCTTC
CASSPGRRAYGYTF
>NA|TRBJ2-6|TRBV4-3|NA
TGCGCCAGCAGCCAAGGGGTCTCTGGGGCCAACGTCCTGACTTTC
CASSQGVSGANVLTF
>NA|TRBJ1-6|TRBV9|NA
TGTGCCAGCTCTCGGGACGCCAGTAATTCACCCCTCCACTTT
CASSRDASNSPLHF
>NA|TRBJ2-2|TRBV11-1|TRBD2
TGTGCCAGCAGCTTTTCGGGCGGGAGGGCCGGTGGGGAGCTGTTTTTT
CASSFSGGRAGGELFF
>NA|TRBJ2-2|TRBV28|NA
TGTGCCAGCAACCCCTGGGCGGGAACCCCCGGGGAGCTGTTTTTT
CASNPWAGTPGELFF
>NA|TRBJ1-3|TRBV18|NA
TGTGCCAGCTCACCACAAGCAGGGGAAGGAAACACCATATATTTT
CASSPQAGEGNTIYF
>NA|TRBJ2-1|TRBV7-9|NA
TGTGCCAGCAGCTCGACGGGGGCAAGAATCCTCTCCTACAATGAGCAGTTCTTC
CASSSTGARILSYNEQFF